This T cell receptor (beta chain) is from a study of cytomegalovirus exposure and HLA in healthy donors. Measured with immunoSEQ multiplex PCR; TCRdb has only the in-frame clones, and not every one. The sample has about 350,000 clones, around 87% seen once. This CDR3 has 14 amino acids. V lost 3 bases to trimming and J lost 5 bases, with 14 bases between them. Germline values: CDR1 SGHTA, CDR2 FQGNSA. In its sample, this clone was seen a few times. The validation cohort, a group of roughly 120 subjects, included the donors and was separate from the approximately 660-subject first cohort. V and J are TRBV7-2 and TRBJ2-7; TRBD1 is a possible D gene (6 bases). The sample taken for sequencing was PBMCs. This sequence originates from a woman in her 30s in good health and CMV-seropositive. The CDR3, as DNA: TGTGCCAGCAGCTTGGGGTCAGGGGTAGACGAGCAGTACTTC. Translating gives CASSLGSGVDEQYF.